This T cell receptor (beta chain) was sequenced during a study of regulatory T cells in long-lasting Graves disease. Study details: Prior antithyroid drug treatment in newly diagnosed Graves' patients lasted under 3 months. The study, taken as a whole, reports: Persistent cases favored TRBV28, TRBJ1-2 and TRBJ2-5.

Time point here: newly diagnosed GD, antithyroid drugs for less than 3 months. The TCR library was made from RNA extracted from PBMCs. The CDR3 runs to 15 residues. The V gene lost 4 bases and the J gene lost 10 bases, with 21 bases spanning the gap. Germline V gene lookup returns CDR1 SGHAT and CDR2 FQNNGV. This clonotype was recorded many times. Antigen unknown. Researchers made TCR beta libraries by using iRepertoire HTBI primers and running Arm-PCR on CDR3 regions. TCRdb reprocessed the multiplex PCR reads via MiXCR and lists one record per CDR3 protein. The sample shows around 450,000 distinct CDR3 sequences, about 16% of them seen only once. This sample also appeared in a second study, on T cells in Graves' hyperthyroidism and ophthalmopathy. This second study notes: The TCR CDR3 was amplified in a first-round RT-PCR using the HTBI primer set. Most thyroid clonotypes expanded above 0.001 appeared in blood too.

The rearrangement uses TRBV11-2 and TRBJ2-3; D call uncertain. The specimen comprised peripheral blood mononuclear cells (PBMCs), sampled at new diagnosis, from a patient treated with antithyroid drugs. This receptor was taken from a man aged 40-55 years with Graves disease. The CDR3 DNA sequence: TGTGCCAGCAGCTCGTTCAAGGCGAGCGTAGAGGCGCAGTATTTT. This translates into CASSSFKASVEAQYF.